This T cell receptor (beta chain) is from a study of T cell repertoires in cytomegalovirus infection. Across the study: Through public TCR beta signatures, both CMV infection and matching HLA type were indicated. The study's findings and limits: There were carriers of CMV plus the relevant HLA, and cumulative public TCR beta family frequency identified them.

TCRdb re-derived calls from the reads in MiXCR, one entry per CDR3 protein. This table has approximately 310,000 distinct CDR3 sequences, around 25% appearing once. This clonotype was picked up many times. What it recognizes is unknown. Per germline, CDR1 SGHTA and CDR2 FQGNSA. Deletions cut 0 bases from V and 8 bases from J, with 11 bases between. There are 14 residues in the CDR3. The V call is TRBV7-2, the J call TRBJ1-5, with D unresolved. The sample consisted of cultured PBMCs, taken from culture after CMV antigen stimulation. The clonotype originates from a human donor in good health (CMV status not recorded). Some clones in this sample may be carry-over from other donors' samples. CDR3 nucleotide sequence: TGTGCCAGCAGCTTAGCGGGAAACGGGGAGCCCCAGCATTTT. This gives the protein CASSLAGNGEPQHF.